The 8 T cell receptor beta chains presented below share a single source sample, sequenced in a study of blood T cell repertoires in COVID-19. The repertoire was sequenced with immunoSEQ multiplex PCR; TCRdb's copy has only in-frame clones and lacks some. Here the sample spans 130,000 or so clones, 84% being singletons. The specimen was PBMCs or T cells enriched from blood (not recorded which). The source of these receptors is a woman aged 50 to 60 with acute COVID-19.

The chain has TRBV9 and TRBJ1-1; D remains unclear. Trimming removed 0 bases at V and 4 bases at J, with 13 bases between. The germline gives CDR1 SGDLS, CDR2 YYNGEE. This CDR3 region has 15 residues. CDR3 sequence (DNA): TGTGCCAGCAGCGTAGGTGGCCAGGCGAGCACTGAAGCTTTCTTT. Its protein is CASSVGGQASTEAFF.

The chain employs TRBV3-1 (or the pseudogene TRBV3-2) and TRBJ1-2, with 8 bases fitting TRBD1. Germline loops: CDR1 LGHDT, CDR2 YNNKEL (reference sequence). The CDR3 runs to 17 residues. V shed 0 bases and J 8 bases; nucleotides not matched to a gene: 14. The CDR3 sequence: CASSQDTSGGVFRGYTF. CDR3 nucleotide sequence: TGTGCCAGCAGCCAAGATACGTCAGGGGGCGTTTTCAGGGGCTACACCTTC.

This sequence joins TRBV21-1 and TRBJ2-7; the DNA was not compared with TRBD1, the D call given in the table. TRBV21-1 counts as a pseudogene. CDR3 length: 14 amino acids. The CDR3 coding sequence is TGTGCCAGCAGCGGCCGGGACAGGGGCTACGAGCAGTACTTC. Amino acids: CASSGRDRGYEQYF.

This CDR3 reads CASSLSGPNTGELFF. The CDR3 DNA follows: TGTGCCAGCAGTTTAAGCGGCCCGAACACCGGGGAGCTGTTTTTT. The chain recombines TRBV27 with TRBJ2-2; D is possibly TRBD2 (5 bases). The CDR3 is made up of 15 amino acids. V lost 2 bases and J 0 bases, leaving 7 bases between the germline ends. The germline V gene has CDR1 MNHEY and CDR2 SMNVEV (reference sequence).

The V and J genes are TRBV4-1 and TRBJ2-1; 10 bases are shared with TRBD2. The CDR3 is made up of 16 amino acids. The germline V gene has CDR1 MGHRA and CDR2 YSYEKL. The J segment lost 12 bases and the V segment lost 4 bases, leaving 15 bases of the junction unmatched. The CDR3 region has the DNA TGCGCCAGCAGCCGACAAGCGGGAGGGCCGGAGGGGATGCAGTTCTTC. It encodes CASSRQAGGPEGMQFF.

This chain links TRBV30 with TRBJ1-5; perhaps TRBD1 as D (6 bases). The CDR3 consists of 13 residues. Germline V gene data show CDR1 as GTSNPN and CDR2 as SVGIG (reference sequence). V was cut by 4 bases and J by 0 bases, with 7 bases left in between. CDR3 nucleotide sequence: TGTGCCTGGAACAGGGATAGCAATCAGCCCCAGCATTTT. Protein sequence: CAWNRDSNQPQHF.

V usage is TRBV28 and J usage is TRBJ2-5; 8 bases fit TRBD1. The CDR3 contains 16 residues. The V gene's germline CDR1 is MDHEN and CDR2 SYDVKM. Losses at the gene ends were 3 bases for V and 2 bases for J; bases not matched to a gene: 8. DNA for the CDR3: TGTGCCAGCAGTTTCAACCCGGGGACAGGACAAGAGACCCAGTACTTC. Protein: CASSFNPGTGQETQYF.

The chain employs TRBV18 and TRBJ1-2, with D perhaps matching TRBD1 (6 bases). V was clipped by 4 bases and J by 5 bases, with 8 bases between them. This CDR3 comprises 12 residues. In germline, CDR1 is KGHSH, CDR2 LQKENI. CDR3 region: CASSLQGYGYTF. CDR3 in DNA: TGTGCCAGCTCACTGCAGGGGTATGGCTACACCTTC.